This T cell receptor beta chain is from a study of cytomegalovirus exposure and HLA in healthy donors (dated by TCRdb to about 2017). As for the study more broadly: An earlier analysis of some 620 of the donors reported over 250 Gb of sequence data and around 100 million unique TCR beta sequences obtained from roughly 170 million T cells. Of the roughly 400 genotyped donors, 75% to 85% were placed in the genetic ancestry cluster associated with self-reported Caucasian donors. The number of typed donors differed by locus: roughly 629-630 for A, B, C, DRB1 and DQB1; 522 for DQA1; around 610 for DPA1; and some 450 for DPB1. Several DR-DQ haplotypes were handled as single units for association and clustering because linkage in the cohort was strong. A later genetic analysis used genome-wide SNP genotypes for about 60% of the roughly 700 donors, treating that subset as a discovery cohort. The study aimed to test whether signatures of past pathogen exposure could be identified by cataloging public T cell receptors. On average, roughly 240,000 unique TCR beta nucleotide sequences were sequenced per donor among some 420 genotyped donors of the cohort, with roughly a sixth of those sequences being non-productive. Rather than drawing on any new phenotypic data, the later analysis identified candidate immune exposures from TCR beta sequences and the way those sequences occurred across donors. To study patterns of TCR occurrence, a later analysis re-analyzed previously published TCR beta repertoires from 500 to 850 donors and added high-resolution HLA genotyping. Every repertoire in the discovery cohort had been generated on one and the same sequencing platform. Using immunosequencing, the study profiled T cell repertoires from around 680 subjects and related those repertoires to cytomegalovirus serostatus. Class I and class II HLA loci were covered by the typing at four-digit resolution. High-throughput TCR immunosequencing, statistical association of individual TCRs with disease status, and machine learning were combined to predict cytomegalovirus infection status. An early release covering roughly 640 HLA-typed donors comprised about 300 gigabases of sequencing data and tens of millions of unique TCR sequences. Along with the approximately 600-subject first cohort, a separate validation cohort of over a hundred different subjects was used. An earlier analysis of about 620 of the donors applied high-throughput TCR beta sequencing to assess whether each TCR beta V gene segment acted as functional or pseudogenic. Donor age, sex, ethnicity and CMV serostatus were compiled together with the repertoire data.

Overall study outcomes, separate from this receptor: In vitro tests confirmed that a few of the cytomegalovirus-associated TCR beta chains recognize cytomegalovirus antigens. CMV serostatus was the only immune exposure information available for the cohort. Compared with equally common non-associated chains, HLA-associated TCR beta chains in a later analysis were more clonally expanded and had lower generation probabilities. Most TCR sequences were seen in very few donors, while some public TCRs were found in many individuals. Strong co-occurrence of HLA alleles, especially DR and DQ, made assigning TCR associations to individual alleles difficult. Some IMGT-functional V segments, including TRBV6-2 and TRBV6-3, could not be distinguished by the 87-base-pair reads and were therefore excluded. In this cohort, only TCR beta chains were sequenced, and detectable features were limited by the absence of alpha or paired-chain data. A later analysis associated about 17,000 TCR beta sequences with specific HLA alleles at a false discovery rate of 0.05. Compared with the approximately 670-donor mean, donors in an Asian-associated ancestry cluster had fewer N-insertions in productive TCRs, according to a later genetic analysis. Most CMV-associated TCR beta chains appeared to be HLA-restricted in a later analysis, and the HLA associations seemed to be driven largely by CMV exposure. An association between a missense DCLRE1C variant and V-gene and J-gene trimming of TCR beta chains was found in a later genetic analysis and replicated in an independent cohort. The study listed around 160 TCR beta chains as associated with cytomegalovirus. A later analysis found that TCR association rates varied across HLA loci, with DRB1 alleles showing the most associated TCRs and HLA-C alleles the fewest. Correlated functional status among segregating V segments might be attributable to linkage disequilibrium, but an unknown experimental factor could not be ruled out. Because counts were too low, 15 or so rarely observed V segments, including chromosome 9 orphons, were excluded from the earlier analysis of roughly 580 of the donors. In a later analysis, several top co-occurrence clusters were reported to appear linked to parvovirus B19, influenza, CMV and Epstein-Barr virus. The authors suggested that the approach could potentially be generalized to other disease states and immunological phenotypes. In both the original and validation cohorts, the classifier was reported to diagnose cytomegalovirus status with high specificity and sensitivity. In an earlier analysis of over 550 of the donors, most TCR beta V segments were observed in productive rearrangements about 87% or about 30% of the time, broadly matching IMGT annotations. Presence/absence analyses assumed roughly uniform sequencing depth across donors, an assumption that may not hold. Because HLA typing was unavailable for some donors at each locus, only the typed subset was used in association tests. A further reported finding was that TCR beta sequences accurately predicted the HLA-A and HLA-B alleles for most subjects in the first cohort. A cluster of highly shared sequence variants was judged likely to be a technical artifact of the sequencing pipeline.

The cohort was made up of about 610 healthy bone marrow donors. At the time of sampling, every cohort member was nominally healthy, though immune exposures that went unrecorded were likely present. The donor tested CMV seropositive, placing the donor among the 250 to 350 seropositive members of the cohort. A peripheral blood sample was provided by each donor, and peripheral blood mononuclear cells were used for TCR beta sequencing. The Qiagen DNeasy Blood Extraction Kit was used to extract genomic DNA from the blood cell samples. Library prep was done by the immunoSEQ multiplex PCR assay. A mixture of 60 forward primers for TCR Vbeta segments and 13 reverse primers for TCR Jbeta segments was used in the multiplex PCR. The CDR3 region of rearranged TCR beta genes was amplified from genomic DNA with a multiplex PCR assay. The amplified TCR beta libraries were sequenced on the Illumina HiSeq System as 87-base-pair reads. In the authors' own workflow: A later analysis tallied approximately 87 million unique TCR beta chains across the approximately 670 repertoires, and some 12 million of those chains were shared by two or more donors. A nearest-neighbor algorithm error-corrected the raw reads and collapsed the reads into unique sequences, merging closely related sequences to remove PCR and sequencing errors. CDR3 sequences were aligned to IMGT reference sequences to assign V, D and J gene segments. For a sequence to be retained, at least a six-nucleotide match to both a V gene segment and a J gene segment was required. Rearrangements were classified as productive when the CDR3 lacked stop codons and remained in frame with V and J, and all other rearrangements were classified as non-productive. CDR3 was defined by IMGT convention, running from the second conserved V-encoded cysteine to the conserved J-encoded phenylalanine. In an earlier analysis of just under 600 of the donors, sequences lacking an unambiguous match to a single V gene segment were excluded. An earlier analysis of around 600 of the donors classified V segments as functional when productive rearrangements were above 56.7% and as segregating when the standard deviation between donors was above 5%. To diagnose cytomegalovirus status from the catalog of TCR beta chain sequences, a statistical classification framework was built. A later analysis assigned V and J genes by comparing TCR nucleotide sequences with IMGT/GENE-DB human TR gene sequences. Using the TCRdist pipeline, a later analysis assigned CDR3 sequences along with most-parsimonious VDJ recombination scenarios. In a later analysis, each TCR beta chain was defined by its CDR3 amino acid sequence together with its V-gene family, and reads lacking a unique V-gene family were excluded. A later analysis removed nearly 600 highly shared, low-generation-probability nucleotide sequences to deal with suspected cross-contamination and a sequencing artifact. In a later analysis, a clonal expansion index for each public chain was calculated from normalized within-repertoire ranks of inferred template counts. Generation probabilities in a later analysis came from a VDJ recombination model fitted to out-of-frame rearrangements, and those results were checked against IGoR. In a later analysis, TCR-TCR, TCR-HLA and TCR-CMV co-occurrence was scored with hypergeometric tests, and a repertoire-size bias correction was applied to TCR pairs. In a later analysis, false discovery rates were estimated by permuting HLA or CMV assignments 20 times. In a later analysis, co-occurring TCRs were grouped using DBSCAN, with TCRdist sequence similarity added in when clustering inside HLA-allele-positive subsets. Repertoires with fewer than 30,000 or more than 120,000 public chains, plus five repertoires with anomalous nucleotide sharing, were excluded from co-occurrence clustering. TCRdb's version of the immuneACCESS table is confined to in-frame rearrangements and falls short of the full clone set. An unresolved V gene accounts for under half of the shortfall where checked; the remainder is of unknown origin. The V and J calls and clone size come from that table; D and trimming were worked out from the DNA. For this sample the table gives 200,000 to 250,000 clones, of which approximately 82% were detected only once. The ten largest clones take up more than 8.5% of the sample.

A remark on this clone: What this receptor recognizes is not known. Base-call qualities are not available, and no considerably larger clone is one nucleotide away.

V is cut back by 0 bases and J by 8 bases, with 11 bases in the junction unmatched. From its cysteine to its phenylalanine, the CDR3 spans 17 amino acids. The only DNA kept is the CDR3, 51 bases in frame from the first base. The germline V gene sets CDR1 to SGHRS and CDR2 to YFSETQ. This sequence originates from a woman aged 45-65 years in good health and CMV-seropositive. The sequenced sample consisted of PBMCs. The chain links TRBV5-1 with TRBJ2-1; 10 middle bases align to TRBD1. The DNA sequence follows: TGCGCCAGCAGCTTGGAAGCCGGGGACAGGGGATTCGATGAGCAGTTCTTC. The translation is CASSLEAGDRGFDEQFF.